The rows below give T cell receptor beta chains drawn from one sample of a study of control samples from healthy donors and cancer patients. The method was immunoSEQ multiplex PCR; TCRdb's version includes in-frame clones alone and lacks a portion of them. Of 150,000 or so clones in the sample, approximately 90% were seen once. What was sequenced was blood. The origin of the receptors is a man in his forties in good health. Each CDR3 is given with its conserved first and last residue. D genes are given only for firm matches.

v_gene	j_gene	d_gene	CDR3nt	CDR3aa
TRBV5-1	TRBJ1-3	NA	TGCGCCAGCAGCTTGGTTCCGGGTAGCGCCATATATTTT	CASSLVPGSAIYF
TRBV6-5	TRBJ1-3	TRBD1	TGTGCCAGCAGTTACCAGGGGGCCTCTGGAAACACCATATATTTT	CASSYQGASGNTIYF
TRBV5-6	TRBJ1-1	NA	TGTGCCAGCAGCTTGATTGGGGACGGCATGAACACTGAAGCTTTCTTT	CASSLIGDGMNTEAFF
TRBV19	TRBJ2-7	NA	TGTGCCTCCCATGCGACGGGGGAGGCGGTGCAGTACTTC	CASHATGEAVQYF
TRBV5-1	TRBJ1-2	TRBD1	TGCGCCAGCAGCGAACAGGGGGACTATGGCTACACCTTC	CASSEQGDYGYTF
TRBV7-9	TRBJ2-5	TRBD2	TGTGCCAGCGGTTGGACTAGCGGGGCCGAGACCCAGTACTTC	CASGWTSGAETQYF
TRBV5-1	TRBJ2-2	NA	TGCGCCAGCAGCTTGCCCGTCACCGGGGAGCTGTTTTTT	CASSLPVTGELFF
TRBV7-7	TRBJ2-5	NA	TGTGCTAGCAGCTTTCAAGGGGGTCAAGAGACCCAGTACTTC	CASSFQGGQETQYF
TRBV11-2	TRBJ1-1	NA	TGTGCCAGCAGCCCAGACACTGAAGCTTTCTTT	CASSPDTEAFF
TRBV30	TRBJ1-2	TRBD1	TGTGCCTGGAGCCTCGGGGGACAGGGGTTTCAAGGCTACACCTTC	CAWSLGGQGFQGYTF
TRBV6-2/TRBV6-3	TRBJ2-7	NA	TGTGCCAGCAGTTACCGGGCCGAGGGCCCCTACGAGCAGTACTTC	CASSYRAEGPYEQYF